This T cell receptor (beta chain) emerged from a study of T cell responses to AZD1222 COVID-19 vaccine. Study outcomes and limitations: The study reported that nearly half of spike-specific TCRs target unmutated variant regions. Spike-specific TCR breadth rose after two AZD1222 doses, and depth rose as well. There were mostly white British donors and more females than males, and clonal diversity was possibly underestimated.

This CDR3 contains 15 residues. Germline V gene data show CDR1 as LNHNV and CDR2 as YYDKDF (reference sequence). Trimming shortened V by 1 base and J by 2 bases, and 10 bases separated the two germline ends. Details on this clone: Antigen: not known.

Generated by immunoSEQ multiplex PCR, the TCRdb table keeps only in-frame clones and is missing some. The sample comprises about 120,000 clones, roughly 84% of which are singletons, and roughly a sixth rests with the top ten. The starting material was peripheral blood, obtained 28 days after the second AZD1222 dose. The chain carries TRBV15 and TRBJ2-3; no firm D call. The sequence derives from an adult who received the AZD1222 COVID-19 vaccine. The chain's CDR3 is CATSRALGYTDTQYF. The CDR3 DNA reads TGTGCCACCAGCAGAGCTCTGGGGTACACAGATACGCAGTATTTT.